These 20 T cell receptor beta chains were all obtained from the same sample, sequenced in a study of T cells in localized non-small cell lung cancer. Assay: immunoSEQ multiplex PCR; the TCRdb copy retains only in-frame clones and omits some. The sample holds roughly 31,000 clones, 80% to 90% seen once. The specimen comprised peripheral blood, sampled before any cancer treatment. Source of these receptors: a woman aged 40-69 years with stage I lung adenocarcinoma.

The gene calls are TRBV27 and TRBJ2-3, with TRBD1 matching over 7 bases. CDR3 size: 13 residues. Trimming at V came to 6 bases and at J to 5 bases, leaving 5 bases not matched to a gene. The germline V gene has CDR1 MNHEY and CDR2 SMNVEV (reference sequence). Here the CDR3 reads CASSKTGQDTQYF. The CDR3 nucleotides read TGTGCCAGCAGCAAGACAGGGCAAGATACGCAGTATTTT.

The genes are TRBV4-1 and TRBJ2-6, with D possibly matching TRBD2 (5 bases). This CDR3 has 18 residues. V lost 6 bases, J lost 0 bases, and 18 bases lay in between. Germline V CDR1 and CDR2: MGHRA, YSYEKL. The CDR3 nucleotides read TGCGCCAGCAGTGTGAGAAGGGAAGACTACTCTGGGGCCAACGTCCTGACTTTC. Protein sequence: CASSVRREDYSGANVLTF.

This sequence joins TRBV5-1 and TRBJ2-5, with D tentatively TRBD1 (6 bases). The V end lost 4 bases, the J end lost 2 bases, and 15 bases lay between the germline ends. Germline CDR1 and CDR2: SGHRS and YFSETQ. This CDR3 has 15 residues. CDR3 residues: CASSGQGHRQETQYF. CDR3 sequence (DNA): TGCGCCAGCAGCGGCCAGGGACACCGGCAAGAGACCCAGTACTTC.

This clone was counted a few times. The chain recombines TRBV9 with TRBJ1-5; possible D gene TRBD1, 5 bases. The CDR3 consists of 14 residues. V was pared by 0 bases and J by 4 bases, with 8 bases between. The germline gives CDR1 SGDLS, CDR2 YYNGEE. The CDR3 sequence: CASSVGWGNQPQHF. The CDR3 DNA reads TGTGCCAGCAGCGTAGGATGGGGGAATCAGCCCCAGCATTTT. Full variable domain (rest looked up from reference TRBV9 and TRBJ1-5): DSGVTQTPKHLITATGQRVTLRCSPRSGDLSVYWYQQSLDQGLQFLIQYYNGEERAKGNILERFSAQQFPDLHSELNLSSLELGDSALYFCASSVGWGNQPQHFGDGTRLSIL.

The rearrangement uses TRBV27 and TRBJ1-1; no clear D. V lost 1 base to trimming and J lost 3 bases, with 9 bases between them. This CDR3 is 14 amino acids long. The germline V gene has CDR1 MNHEY and CDR2 SMNVEV (reference sequence). The CDR3 DNA is TGTGCCAGCAGTTTATTTTCAGGAGACACTGAAGCTTTCTTT. It translates to CASSLFSGDTEAFF.

CDR3 amino acids: CASTRGQGAYEQYF. The DNA for the CDR3 is TGTGCCAGCACGAGAGGACAGGGGGCCTACGAGCAGTACTTC. This chain uses TRBV6-1 with TRBJ2-5, with TRBD1 matching 10 bases. The J call may not be correct, given that the DNA end is closer to TRBJ2-7. Looked up from germline, CDR1 is MNHNS and CDR2 is SASEGT. The CDR3 contains 14 residues.

The chain recombines TRBV7-9 with TRBJ2-2; D unclear. The germline V gene has CDR1 SEHNR and CDR2 FQNEAQ (reference sequence). Trimming removed 1 base at V and 0 bases at J, with 3 bases between. The CDR3 extends over 14 amino acids. The CDR3 sequence is CASSLGTNTGELFF. The DNA of the CDR3 is TGTGCCAGCAGCTTAGGGACGAACACCGGGGAGCTGTTTTTT. Complete variable domain (other parts from reference TRBV7-9 and TRBJ2-2): DTGVSQNPRHKITKRGQNVTFRCDPISEHNRLYWYRQTLGQGPEFLTYFQNEAQLEKSRLLSDRFSAERPKGSFSTLEIQRTEQGDSAMYLCASSLGTNTGELFFGEGSRLTVL.

The chain joins TRBV6-5 to TRBJ1-2; 7 bases are a match to TRBD1. CDR1 and CDR2 (germline): MNHEY, SVGAGI. The CDR3 is 14 residues long. Unmatched junction bases numbered 11, after V lost 5 bases and J lost 8 bases. CDR3 protein: CASSTPGQFWGYTF. The CDR3 bases are TGTGCCAGCAGTACCCCGGGACAGTTTTGGGGCTACACCTTC.

The chain recombines TRBV10-3 with TRBJ2-1; D tentatively fits TRBD1 or TRBD2 (5 bases each). The V end was cut by 2 bases, the J end by 0 bases, with 5 bases between. Germline V gives CDR1 ENHRY, CDR2 SYGVKD. The CDR3 length is 14 residues. The chain's CDR3 is CAISEGGSYNEQFF. CDR3 DNA: TGTGCCATCAGTGAGGGGGGCTCCTACAATGAGCAGTTCTTC.

The chain recombines TRBV28 with TRBJ2-7, with 12 bases lining up with TRBD1. V dropped 6 bases and J dropped 3; count of bases not matched to a gene: 3. The CDR3 is made up of 14 amino acids. CDR1 is MDHEN, CDR2 SYDVKM, per germline. Written as DNA, the CDR3 is TGTGCCAGCAGAAGGGACAGGGGGCTCTACGAGCAGTACTTC. Translated: CASRRDRGLYEQYF. The full variable domain, rest sourced from reference TRBV28 and TRBJ2-7, is DVKVTQSSRYLVKRTGEKVFLECVQDMDHENMFWYRQDPGLGLRLIYFSYDVKMKEKGDIPEGYSVSREKKERFSLILESASTNQTSMYLCASRRDRGLYEQYFGPGTRLTVT.

The rearrangement links TRBV11-2 to TRBJ2-3; D uncertain. CDR1 and CDR2 from the germline V gene are SGHAT and FQNNGV. Trimming left V 5 bases short and J 4 bases short, with 7 bases between. The CDR3 has 12 amino acids. CDR3 bases: TGTGCCAGCAGCACGACGGCAGATACGCAGTATTTT. Its protein product is CASSTTADTQYF.

J is TRBJ2-7 and V is TRBV6-6; 10 bases fit TRBD1. The CDR3 is made up of 14 amino acids. Germline CDR1 and CDR2: MNHNY and SVGAGI (reference sequence). V trimming: 4 bases; J trimming: 3 bases; junction bases outside the gene matches: 3. The DNA of the CDR3 is TGTGCCAGCAGTTTTCGGACAGGGGGCTACGAGCAGTACTTC. It codes for CASSFRTGGYEQYF.

CDR3 amino acids: CASKSGGTDTQYF. DNA of the CDR3: TGCGCCAGTAAGAGTGGCGGAACAGATACGCAGTATTTT. V usage is TRBV5-1 and J usage is TRBJ2-3; D is undetermined. Germline loops: CDR1 SGHRS, CDR2 YFSETQ. V lost 8 bases to trimming and J lost 3 bases, with 13 bases between them. The CDR3 totals 13 residues.

The rearrangement links TRBV19 to TRBJ2-6; a possible D gene is TRBD2 (5 bases). Between the trimmed V and J ends, which lost 10 bases and 4 bases, there was a span of 14 bases. The CDR3 loop spans 14 amino acids. In germline, CDR1 is LNHDA, CDR2 SQIVND (reference sequence). The CDR3 nucleotides are TGTGCCACCGGGAAAAGTTCCGGGGCCAACGTCCTGACTTTC. It codes for CATGKSSGANVLTF.

This chain links TRBV14 with TRBJ2-5, with 10 bases matching TRBD2. Germline loops: CDR1 SGHDN, CDR2 FVKESK. The V segment lost 1 base and the J segment 11 bases; nucleotides outside the gene matches: 4. The CDR3 is 13 residues long. CDR3 DNA sequence: TGTGCCAGCAGCCAAGTACCTAGCGGGAGACAGTACTTC. Its protein product is CASSQVPSGRQYF.

This chain joins TRBV7-2 and TRBJ2-1; 7 positions match TRBD1. Germline CDR1 and CDR2: SGHTA and FQGNSA. Trimming at V came to 4 bases and at J to 3 bases, leaving 9 bases not matched to a gene. This CDR3 comprises 16 residues. The CDR3 nucleotides read TGTGCCAGCAGCTCCAGGGGGTCTCGGGGCTACAATGAGCAGTTCTTC. This sequence encodes CASSSRGSRGYNEQFF.

This clone was counted only a few times. V gene TRBV4-1 combines with J gene TRBJ1-3; D uncertain. Trimming took off 0 bases at V and 1 base at J, with 7 bases between the two ends. CDR3 length: 15 amino acids. CDR1 is MGHRA and CDR2 is YSYEKL in the germline V gene. CDR3 amino acids: CASSQDWSSGNTIYF. In DNA form, the CDR3 reads TGCGCCAGCAGCCAAGATTGGTCTTCTGGAAACACCATATATTTT.

The V and J genes are TRBV5-1 and TRBJ1-4; D is undetermined. The CDR3 has 14 amino acids. V lost 3 bases, J lost 0 bases, and 6 bases lay in between. CDR1 is SGHRS and CDR2 is YFSETQ in the germline V gene. The CDR3 loop is CASSSETTNEKLFF. CDR3 DNA sequence: TGCGCCAGCAGCTCGGAGACAACTAATGAAAAACTGTTTTTT.

The V call is TRBV19, the J call TRBJ2-1; 8 nucleotides align to TRBD2. Germline CDR1 is LNHDA and CDR2 is SQIVND (reference sequence). V shed 5 bases and J 2 bases; nucleotides not matched to a gene: 5. The CDR3 contains 15 residues. CDR3 protein: CASSLNSGTYNEQFF. CDR3 nucleotide sequence: TGTGCCAGTAGTCTTAATAGCGGGACCTACAATGAGCAGTTCTTC.

The gene calls are TRBV18 and TRBJ1-5; D may be TRBD1 (6 bases). CDR1 is KGHSH and CDR2 is LQKENI in the germline V gene. The CDR3 is made up of 17 amino acids. V lost 2 bases, J lost 0 bases, and 14 bases lay in between. The DNA for the CDR3 is TGTGCCAGCTCACCAAACGATGCCAGGGGTAGCAATCAGCCCCAGCATTTT. Translating gives CASSPNDARGSNQPQHF.